The 13 T cell receptor beta chains below all came from one sample that was sequenced in a study of control samples from healthy donors and cancer patients. Repertoires were generated with immunoSEQ multiplex PCR, while TCRdb's copy carries only in-frame clones and drops some. The sample has over 100,000 clones, 90% seen once. Sequencing was done on a sample of blood. These receptors all stem from a human donor in good health. The donor label of this sample is uncertain.

The V gene is TRBV2, the J gene TRBJ2-7; 10 nucleotides agree with TRBD1. V was pared by 7 bases and J by 12 bases, with 18 bases of the junction left unmatched. The CDR3 extends over 15 amino acids. Germline V lookup: CDR1 SNHLY, CDR2 FYNNEI. The CDR3 nucleotides are TGTGCCAGCACCTACACCGGGACAGGGGTTCCCGGTCCGTACTTC. Its translation: CASTYTGTGVPGPYF.

The genes are TRBV5-4 and TRBJ1-1, with 9 bases that match TRBD1. Trimming took 1 base from V and 4 from J; bases not matched to a gene: 5. This CDR3 has 15 amino acids. Germline V gene lookup returns CDR1 SGHNT and CDR2 YYREEE (reference sequence). The CDR3 DNA sequence: TGTGCCAGCAGCTTGACACAGACAGGGGGCACTGAAGCTTTCTTT. Amino acids: CASSLTQTGGTEAFF.

This clone occurred a few times. The chain links TRBV6-1 to TRBJ2-2; 9 bases match TRBD1. V shed 1 base, J shed 6 bases, and the junction held 3 bases outside the gene matches. Per germline, CDR1 MNHNS and CDR2 SASEGT. This CDR3 is built from 15 residues. The CDR3 is CASSEVDRGAGELFF. CDR3 nucleotide sequence: TGTGCCAGCAGTGAAGTCGACAGGGGGGCCGGGGAGCTGTTTTTT.

The chain uses TRBV9 and TRBJ2-1; D tentatively fits TRBD1 or TRBD2 (5 bases each). The CDR3 is made up of 13 amino acids. V shed 4 bases and J shed 8 bases, with 13 bases lying between them. Per the germline V gene, CDR1 is SGDLS and CDR2 is YYNGEE. CDR3: CASSPSGQYEQFF. DNA of the CDR3: TGTGCCAGCAGCCCCTCGGGGCAGTATGAGCAGTTCTTC.

The chain joins TRBV28 to TRBJ2-3; tentatively, D is TRBD1 (6 bases). With 3 bases removed from V and 6 bases from J, the gap between germline ends came to 16 bases. This CDR3 has 15 amino acids. CDR1 is MDHEN and CDR2 is SYDVKM in the germline V gene. CDR3 in amino acids: CASSFSQGRGDTQYF. Here the CDR3 DNA reads TGTGCCAGCAGTTTCAGTCAGGGGAGAGGTGATACGCAGTATTTT.

The chain uses TRBV6-6 and TRBJ1-5, with D possibly being TRBD1 (6 bases). Trimming removed 8 bases from V and 1 base from J, with 15 bases in between. This CDR3 is built from 15 residues. The germline V gene encodes CDR1 MNHNY and CDR2 SVGAGI (reference sequence). Here the CDR3 DNA reads TGTGCCAGCTCCCAGGCAGGGGCGAGCAATCAGCCCCAGCATTTT. Residues: CASSQAGASNQPQHF.

Concerning this clone: The same CDR3 can be traced to other DNA sequences in this sample. CDR3 DNA sequence: TGTGCCAGCAGTGAGACCGCCGGCGGGGGGGGTAACACCGGGGAGCTGTTTTTT. As protein: CASSETAGGGGNTGELFF. The chain recombines TRBV6-1 with TRBJ2-2; 9 nucleotides match TRBD2. The germline CDR1 and CDR2 sequences are MNHNS and SASEGT. With V trimmed by 3 bases and J by 2 bases, 10 bases remained unmatched. The CDR3 has 18 residues.

J is TRBJ2-7 and V is TRBV11-2; D is uncertain. Deletions cut 3 bases from V and 5 bases from J, with 26 bases between. The length of the CDR3 is 18 residues. The germline CDR1 and CDR2 sequences are SGHAT and FQNNGV. The CDR3 loop is CASSLSGRGLGISHEQYV. CDR3 DNA: TGTGCCAGCAGCTTGTCCGGACGAGGCCTAGGTATTTCTCACGAGCAGTACGTC.

This clone was seen only a few times. V is TRBV6-6 and J is TRBJ1-5; a weak D match, TRBD1 (5 bases). Looked up from germline, CDR1 is MNHNY and CDR2 is SVGAGI (reference sequence). The CDR3 is made up of 15 amino acids. Trimming took 2 bases from V and 0 from J, leaving 8 bases between them. The CDR3 spells CASSYGGYSNQPQHF. The CDR3 DNA follows: TGTGCCAGCAGTTACGGGGGTTATAGCAATCAGCCCCAGCATTTT.

V is TRBV7-2 and J is TRBJ2-3; TRBD2 might be the D (7 bases). This CDR3 has 16 residues. V lost 1 base and J lost 4, with 15 bases in between. CDR1 and CDR2 from the germline V gene are SGHTA and FQGNSA. CDR3 amino acids: CASSLGPGGISDTQYF. The DNA for the CDR3 is TGTGCCAGCAGCTTAGGACCGGGGGGCATATCAGATACGCAGTATTTT.

This chain joins TRBV5-1 and TRBJ2-7, with 10 nucleotides matching TRBD1. The CDR3 extends over 14 amino acids. The V gene's germline CDR1 is SGHRS and CDR2 YFSETQ. The V segment lost 4 bases and the J segment 0 bases; nucleotides outside the gene matches: 1. This CDR3 reads CASSRTGGSYEQYF. The DNA for the CDR3 is TGCGCCAGCAGCAGGACAGGGGGCTCCTACGAGCAGTACTTC.

This clone occurred a few times. This chain connects TRBV7-2 to TRBJ2-5; 8 bases line up with TRBD2. The CDR3 is made up of 15 amino acids. The germline CDR1 and CDR2 sequences are SGHTA and FQGNSA. The junction had 6 bases not matched to a gene; V was cut back by 2 bases and J by 4 bases. The CDR3 spells CASSLLGAGGETQYF. The CDR3 nucleotides read TGTGCCAGCAGCTTACTTGGGGCGGGAGGAGAGACCCAGTACTTC. Drawing the rest from reference TRBV7-2 and TRBJ2-5, the complete variable domain is GAGVSQSPSNKVTEKGKDVELRCDPISGHTALYWYRQSLGQGLEFLIYFQGNSAPDKSGLPSDRFSAERTGGSVSTLTIQRTQQEDSAVYLCASSLLGAGGETQYFGPGTRLLVL.

The J gene is TRBJ2-3, the V gene TRBV19; tentative D call: TRBD2 (6 bases). Germline CDR1 and CDR2: LNHDA and SQIVND (reference sequence). The V gene lost 3 bases and the J gene lost 1 base, with 11 bases spanning the gap. The CDR3 runs 15 residues. The CDR3 nucleotides read TGTGCCAGTAGTATGCCTAGCGTGGGCACAGATACGCAGTATTTT. Translation gives CASSMPSVGTDTQYF.